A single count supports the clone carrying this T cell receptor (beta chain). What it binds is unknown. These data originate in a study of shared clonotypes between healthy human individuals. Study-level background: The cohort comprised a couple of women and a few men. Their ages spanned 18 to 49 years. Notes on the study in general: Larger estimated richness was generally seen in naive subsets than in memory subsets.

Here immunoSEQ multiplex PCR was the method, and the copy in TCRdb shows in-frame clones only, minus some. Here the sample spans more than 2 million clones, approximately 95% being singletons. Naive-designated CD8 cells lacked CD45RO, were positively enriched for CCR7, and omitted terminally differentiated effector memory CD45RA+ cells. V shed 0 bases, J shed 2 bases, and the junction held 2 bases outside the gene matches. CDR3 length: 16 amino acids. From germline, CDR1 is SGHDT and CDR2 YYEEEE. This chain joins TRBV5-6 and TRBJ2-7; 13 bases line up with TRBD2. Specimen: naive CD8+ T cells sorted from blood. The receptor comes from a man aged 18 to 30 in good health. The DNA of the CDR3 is TGTGCCAGCAGCTTGGGGGGACTAGCGGGAACCTACGAGCAGTACTTC. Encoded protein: CASSLGGLAGTYEQYF.